This is a list of T cell receptor beta chains from one sample in a study of T cells in localized non-small cell lung cancer. Sequenced by immunoSEQ multiplex PCR; TCRdb stores in-frame clones only, minus some. This table holds 30,000 to 40,000 clones, about 90% found once. The specimen was peripheral blood, collected before any cancer treatment. These receptors were collected from a man aged 35-69 years with stage I lung adenocarcinoma. CDR3s include the opening cysteine and the closing phenylalanine or tryptophan.

>TRBV4-1|15
CASSHGQESSYEQYF
>TRBV6-6|16
CASSYQPGVRNTEAFF
>TRBV28|16
CASSFEAGLSYNEQFF
>TRBV5-6|14
CASSWYGTGYGYTF
>TRBV5-6|13
CASSLKEGLEQYF
>TRBV9|15
CASSVASQRDEKLFF
>TRBV9|16
CASSGSTGEAYYGYTF
>TRBV19|16
CASSINSVISNQPQHF
>TRBV5-1|15
CASSLAPMGIETQYF
>TRBV6-5|14
CARGPVGALYGYTF
>TRBV30|13
CAWGRGTNQPQHF
>TRBV30|13
CAWNGQGPYEQYF
>TRBV5-1|16
CASSLGQGTSTDTQYF
>TRBV5-5|17
CASSRRGSQRTQETQYF
>TRBV10-1|14
CASSESRATDTQYF
>TRBV5-1|15
CASSLHPGGNYGYTF
>TRBV6-1|14
CASAGRGQRYGYTF
>TRBV19|14
CASSGTSGVKTQYF
>TRBV9|17
CASSVSAGKGAETEAFF
>TRBV18|13
CASSPLGVGEAFF
>TRBV10-3|21
CAISESPVRGGQQEVNTEAFF
>TRBV19|15
CASSMASGGYNEQFF
>TRBV7-9|17
CASSSYRGDPSYNEQFF
>TRBV19|12
CASSPESGIQYF
>TRBV6-1|12
CASIHTTGELFF
>TRBV5-6|15
CASSWGTGGAYEQYF
>TRBV25-1|11
CASRGGYEQYF
>TRBV27|15
CASSSGTGGAETQYF
>TRBV27|13
CASSSYRDGEQYF
>TRBV27|14
CASSLSTGNEKLFF
>TRBV11-2|13
CASSFGQNSPLHF
>TRBV25-1|16
CATSRGTGGTGTEAFF
>TRBV7-2|14
CASSPRTGHEKLFF
>TRBV11-2|15
CASSQSQGPYNGQFF
>TRBV13|16
CASSLGDRSSGNTIYF
>TRBV13|16
CASSLSGGVWDTEAFF
>TRBV5-1|16
CASSPGQGLGNQPQHF
>TRBV27|16
CASSLTSGGRQETQYF
>TRBV11-2|12
CASVNPYTEAFF
>TRBV6-1|15
CASRPGEDRVNGYTF
>TRBV6-1|14
CASSLGGSNSPLHF
>TRBV5-1|15
CASSTDRASTDTQYF
>TRBV11-3|15
CASSLGGPQDTEAFF
>TRBV5-6|15
CASSSTGTGTDTQYF
>TRBV30|14
CAWSHGQGWDGYTF
>TRBV30|12
CAWTASNQPQHF
>TRBV5-5|11
CASSLGGTQYF
>TRBV7-9|9
CASDYGYTF
>TRBV18|13
CASSPPAVEKLFF
>TRBV14|12
CASSPGHYEQYF
>TRBV30|11
CAWDTGNGAFF
>TRBV11-2|16
CASSQSTGSWQETQYF
>TRBV7-6|16
CASSPRTGYLGSPLHF